This is a list of T cell receptor beta chains from one sample in a study of cytomegalovirus exposure and HLA in healthy donors. Method: immunoSEQ multiplex PCR; TCRdb's copy keeps in-frame clones and lacks some. Of about 130,000 clones listed, roughly 82% are singletons. What was sequenced was PBMCs. The receptors derive from a woman in her forties in good health and CMV-seropositive. The CDR3 runs from the conserved cysteine through the conserved F or W. A D gene is named only where the DNA matches it firmly. Size values are once, few and many counts, or a class for expanded clones, and some rows have none.

d_gene	abundance	j_gene	v_gene	CDR3nt	CDR3aa
.	.	TRBJ2-1	TRBV6-5	TGTGCCAGCAGATACCGGGACTTCTCCTACAATGAGCAGTTCTTC	CASRYRDFSYNEQFF
.	.	TRBJ2-5	TRBV7-2	TGTGCCAGCAGTCGGGGAACCCAAGAGACCCAGTACTTC	CASSRGTQETQYF
TRBD2	.	TRBJ2-1	TRBV6-1	TGTGCCAGCAGTGATGGAGCGGGATGGAATGAGCAGTTCTTC	CASSDGAGWNEQFF
.	.	TRBJ1-2	TRBV11-2	TGTGCCAGCAGCTTAGGAGGGCACACCTATGGCTACACCTTC	CASSLGGHTYGYTF
TRBD2	.	TRBJ2-1	TRBV6-1	TGTGCCAGCAGTGTCCAACGGGGGGGCCCCTACAATGAGCAGTTCTTC	CASSVQRGGPYNEQFF
TRBD1	.	TRBJ1-2	TRBV4-2	TGTGCCAGCAGCGAGGGACAGGCGGCTAACTATGGCTACACCTTC	CASSEGQAANYGYTF
.	.	TRBJ1-5	TRBV30	TGTGCCTGGAGTAGAGATAGCAATCAGCCCCAGCATTTT	CAWSRDSNQPQHF
TRBD1	.	TRBJ1-2	TRBV6-5	TGTGCCAGCAGACCGTCGGGACAGGGGGCAGATGGCTACACCTTC	CASRPSGQGADGYTF
.	.	TRBJ2-1	TRBV9	TGTGCCAGCAGCGCCCGAATAGCGGCCGCCTACAATGAGCAGTTCTTC	CASSARIAAAYNEQFF
TRBD2	.	TRBJ2-7	TRBV11-2	TGTGCCAGCAGCCCCATCCGACTAGCGAACGAGCAGTACTTC	CASSPIRLANEQYF
.	.	TRBJ2-7	TRBV18	TGTGCCAGCCTAGGGGCCTACGAGCAGTACTTC	CASLGAYEQYF
.	.	TRBJ1-1	TRBV6-1	TGTGCCAGCAGTGTCGACCCAAACACAGGTGCTTTCTTT	CASSVDPNTGAFF
.	few	TRBJ1-5	TRBV19	TGTGCCAGTAGTATAGATCAGGGGAATCGCCAGCCCCAGCATTTT	CASSIDQGNRQPQHF
.	.	TRBJ1-5	TRBV28	TGTGCCAGCAGTCCGCGTGGGAGGGCGGGCAATCAGCCCCAGCATTTT	CASSPRGRAGNQPQHF
TRBD1	few	TRBJ2-3	TRBV9	TGTGCCAGCAGCCCACAGGGGAGCACAGATACGCAGTATTTT	CASSPQGSTDTQYF
.	.	TRBJ2-3	TRBV30	TGTGCCTGGAGTAAACAGGGTCCCACGCAGTATTTT	CAWSKQGPTQYF
.	.	TRBJ2-2	TRBV7-8	TGTGCCAGCAGCTTTGTTGCGGGGATTAACACCGGGGAGCTGTTTTTT	CASSFVAGINTGELFF
TRBD2	.	TRBJ2-7	TRBV7-9	TGTGCCAGCAGTCAAGGGACTAGCGGGAACGAGCAGTACTTC	CASSQGTSGNEQYF
.	once	TRBJ1-2	TRBV7-9	TGTGCCAGCACCCCAGGGGAGACTAACTATGGCTACACCTTC	CASTPGETNYGYTF
TRBD1	.	TRBJ2-3	TRBV15	TGTGCCACCAGCAGAGATCCGGGACAGGGCACAGATACGCAGTATTTT	CATSRDPGQGTDTQYF
TRBD1	few	TRBJ2-2	TRBV11-2	TGTGCCAGCAGCCTGGGACAGGGTAACACCGGGGAGCTGTTTTTT	CASSLGQGNTGELFF
TRBD2	.	TRBJ2-5	TRBV28	TGTGCCAGCAGTCCCTCGACTAGCGGGGACAAGACCCAGTACTTC	CASSPSTSGDKTQYF
.	.	TRBJ2-3	TRBV7-9	TGTTCCAGCAGCCAGAGCACAGATACGCAGTATTTT	CSSSQSTDTQYF
TRBD2	.	TRBJ2-7	TRBV5-1	TGCGCCAGCAGCGCAAGACTAGCGGGGACCTACGAGCAGTACTTC	CASSARLAGTYEQYF
TRBD2	once	TRBJ2-3	TRBV5-4	TGTGCCAGCAGCCTCGACCCTGCGGGGGGGGGCGCAGATACGCAGTATTTT	CASSLDPAGGGADTQYF
TRBD2	.	TRBJ2-1	TRBV19	TGTGCCAGTAGTATTAAGGGAGGGCTCTACAATGAGCAGTTCTTC	CASSIKGGLYNEQFF
TRBD2	.	TRBJ2-7	TRBV30	TGTGCCTGGAGTACGGGACTAGCGGGCTACGAGCAGTACTTC	CAWSTGLAGYEQYF
TRBD2	.	TRBJ2-1	TRBV12-5	TGTGCTAGTGGTTCCACTAGCGCCTCCTACAATGAGCAGTTCTTC	CASGSTSASYNEQFF
TRBD2	.	TRBJ2-1	TRBV7-9	TGTGCCAGCAGCCCGCGGACTAGCGGGAGGGGCCTTTCCTACAATGAGCAGTTCTTC	CASSPRTSGRGLSYNEQFF
.	.	TRBJ1-5	TRBV19	TGTGCCAGTAGTATAGGGCGGGGCAGGACCCGTTTAAGCAATCAGCCCCAGCATTTT	CASSIGRGRTRLSNQPQHF
.	once	TRBJ1-5	TRBV28	TGTGCCAGCAGTTTAGGGGGGGCGCCTAGCAATCAGCCCCAGCATTTT	CASSLGGAPSNQPQHF
TRBD1	.	TRBJ2-1	TRBV5-1	TGCGCCAGCAGGAAGGGACAGGGGGCCAACAATGAGCAGTTCTTC	CASRKGQGANNEQFF
TRBD1	few	TRBJ2-7	TRBV5-1	TGCGCCAGCAGCTACCGGGACAGCTACGAGCAGTACTTC	CASSYRDSYEQYF
.	.	TRBJ2-5	TRBV29-1	TGCAGCGTTGGCGGGCGGCTTGGAGGGACCCAGTACTTC	CSVGGRLGGTQYF
.	.	TRBJ2-5	TRBV6-5	TGTGCCAGCAGTTACGTAAGCGGGACAAGGGAGACCCAGTACTTC	CASSYVSGTRETQYF
.	.	TRBJ2-3	TRBV7-9	TGTTCCAGCTGGCGGGACGCCACAGATACGCAGTATTTT	CSSWRDATDTQYF
.	few	TRBJ2-5	TRBV7-6	TGTGCCAGCAGCCCTGTCAGTTTTCGGACCCAGTACTTC	CASSPVSFRTQYF
.	.	TRBJ1-4	TRBV7-9	TGTGCCAGCAGCCTATCAGCCGGGACACAGAATGAAAAACTGTTTTTT	CASSLSAGTQNEKLFF
.	once	TRBJ2-1	TRBV28	TGTGCCAGCAGACCAACTGAACTCAATGAGCAGTTCTTC	CASRPTELNEQFF
TRBD2	few	TRBJ2-2	TRBV7-3	TGTGCCAGCAGCTCGCTCCCGACTAGCGGGATCGGAAAAACCGGGGAGCTGTTTTTT	CASSSLPTSGIGKTGELFF
.	.	TRBJ2-3	TRBV30	TGTGCCTGGAGCCAAAACTACCAGAGCACAGATACGCAGTATTTT	CAWSQNYQSTDTQYF
.	.	TRBJ1-5	TRBV5-5	TGTGCCAGCAGCAACTGGGGGGGACGACAGCCCCAGCATTTT	CASSNWGGRQPQHF
TRBD2	.	TRBJ2-1	TRBV6-4	TGTGCCAGCATTTGGGTAGCGGGACCCTACAATGAGCAGTTCTTC	CASIWVAGPYNEQFF
TRBD1	.	TRBJ1-2	TRBV7-9	TGTGCCAGCAGCAAAAATAGACAGGGAGGCTACACCTTC	CASSKNRQGGYTF
TRBD1	.	TRBJ2-7	TRBV6-1	TGTGCCAGCATAAAGGACAGGCTATCCTACGAGCAGTACTTC	CASIKDRLSYEQYF
TRBD2	.	TRBJ2-1	TRBV2	TGTGCCGGAACTAGCGACAATGAGCAGTTCTTC	CAGTSDNEQFF
TRBD1	.	TRBJ1-3	TRBV2	TGTGCCAGCAGTGCCAGGGGGAGAGGAAACACCATATATTTT	CASSARGRGNTIYF
.	.	TRBJ1-1	TRBV7-3	TGTGCCAGCAGCTTAAATTTCGGGGACACTGAAGCTTTCTTT	CASSLNFGDTEAFF
.	.	TRBJ1-1	TRBV12-5	TGTGCTAGTGGTTTCGGACTGGCCACTGAAGCTTTCTTT	CASGFGLATEAFF
TRBD2	.	TRBJ2-1	TRBV5-1	TGCGCCAGCAGCTTGTCGAACAGGGGACTAGCAGTTTACAATGAGCAGTTCTTC	CASSLSNRGLAVYNEQFF
TRBD1	few	TRBJ2-5	TRBV7-9	TGTGCCAGCAGCCGGGACAGCCAGGAGACCCAGTACTTC	CASSRDSQETQYF
TRBD2	.	TRBJ2-7	TRBV11-2	TGTGCCAGCAGCTTAGATCAGGAAGGGAGGGCCTACGAGCAGTACTTC	CASSLDQEGRAYEQYF
TRBD2	.	TRBJ2-1	TRBV28	TGTGCCAGCAGTGAAGCGGGAGGGCCAACCTACAATGAGCAGTTCTTC	CASSEAGGPTYNEQFF
.	.	TRBJ1-6	TRBV28	TGTGCCAGCCGCCCGACGGGAAGTTCGAATTCACCCCTCCACTTT	CASRPTGSSNSPLHF